This is a list of T cell receptor beta chains from one sample in a study of cytomegalovirus exposure and HLA in healthy donors. Sequencing used immunoSEQ multiplex PCR; TCRdb keeps in-frame clones, though not all of them. The sample gives under 75,000 clones, roughly 95% of which show up once; 1% to 1.5% is in the top ten. The sample consisted of PBMCs. The receptors were gathered from a woman aged 18-35 years in good health and CMV-seronegative. Each CDR3 is given with its conserved first and last residue. Fields, in order: clone size, D gene, V gene, J gene, CDR3 protein, CDR3 DNA. D genes are given only for firm matches. The size field is filled for only some rows; it gives once, few, many or a size class.

-,TRBD1,TRBV7-8,TRBJ2-5,CASSFGAGQVTETQYF,TGTGCCAGCAGCTTTGGGGCGGGACAGGTAACGGAGACCCAGTACTTC
-,TRBD2,TRBV4-1,TRBJ2-3,CASSQGTSGGLLTDTQYF,TGCGCCAGCAGCCAAGGGACTAGCGGGGGACTGCTCACAGATACGCAGTATTTT
-,TRBD2,TRBV7-3,TRBJ2-3,CASSLTGGGSDTQYF,TGTGCCAGCAGCTTAACCGGGGGGGGATCAGATACGCAGTATTTT
-,TRBD1,TRBV6-6,TRBJ2-5,CASRTGQEAGETQYF,TGTGCCAGCAGAACGGGACAGGAGGCTGGGGAGACCCAGTACTTC
-,-,TRBV30,TRBJ2-7,CAWSVVRAVHEQYF,TGTGCCTGGAGTGTGGTGAGGGCCGTACACGAGCAGTACTTC
-,TRBD1,TRBV5-1,TRBJ2-3,CASSLAPTGDTQYF,TGCGCCAGCAGCTTGGCGCCGACAGGGGATACGCAGTATTTT
-,TRBD1,TRBV5-1,TRBJ2-3,CASSLGGGLNTDTQYF,TGCGCCAGCAGCTTGGGAGGGGGCCTTAACACAGATACGCAGTATTTT
-,TRBD1,TRBV19,TRBJ1-5,CASSSRTGRFGNQPQHF,TGTGCCAGTAGTTCACGGACAGGGAGGTTTGGCAATCAGCCCCAGCATTTT
-,TRBD1,TRBV5-5,TRBJ1-3,CASSPGTGSSGNTIYF,TGTGCCAGCAGCCCGGGGACAGGGTCCTCTGGAAACACCATATATTTT
-,TRBD2,TRBV7-3,TRBJ2-7,CARAGLAVYEQYF,TGTGCCAGGGCCGGGCTAGCGGTATACGAGCAGTACTTC
-,TRBD1,TRBV18,TRBJ2-1,CASSSTGLGSYNEQFF,TGTGCCAGCTCATCGACAGGGCTGGGGTCCTACAATGAGCAGTTCTTC
-,-,TRBV9,TRBJ2-2,CASSVAPPGDLTTGELFF,TGTGCCAGCAGCGTAGCTCCCCCGGGGGACCTGACCACCGGGGAGCTGTTTTTT
few,TRBD2,TRBV28,TRBJ2-5,CASSLSASGGQETQYF,TGTGCCAGCAGTTTATCTGCTAGCGGGGGCCAAGAGACCCAGTACTTC